Each of the 14 T cell receptor beta chains below was sequenced from the same sample in a study of regulatory T cells in long-lasting Graves disease. Time point of the sample: newly diagnosed GD, antithyroid drugs for less than 3 months. RNA isolated from PBMCs was used to make the TCR library. Through Arm-PCR of CDR3 regions and iRepertoire HTBI primers, TCR beta libraries were built. TCRdb independently ran MiXCR on the multiplex PCR reads; one entry per CDR3 protein. This sample has some 220,000 distinct CDR3 sequences; less than 20% occur once, and the top ten carry approximately 12%. The sample was also reused in another study, on T cells in Graves' hyperthyroidism and ophthalmopathy.

The source was peripheral blood mononuclear cells (PBMCs), collected at new diagnosis, from a patient treated with antithyroid drugs. The source of these receptors is a woman aged 25 to 39 with Graves disease.

The chain recombines TRBV18 with TRBJ2-1, with D uncertain. Per the germline V gene, CDR1 is KGHSH and CDR2 is LQKENI. CDR3 length: 11 residues. The CDR3 reads CGGAQGNEQFF. The CDR3 coding sequence is TGTGGCGGCGCCCAAGGCAATGAGCAGTTCTTC.

In its sample, this clonotype is large (0.1 to 1%). The genes are TRBV27 and TRBJ2-7, with TRBD2 matching 9 bases. Germline CDR1 reads MNHEY; CDR2 reads SMNVEV (reference sequence). This CDR3 contains 15 residues. The trim removed 4 bases at V and 2 bases at J, leaving 6 bases unmatched. For the CDR3, the DNA is TGTGCCAGCAGTTACGGCGGCGGGGGGGCCTACGAGCAGTACTTC. It encodes CASSYGGGGAYEQYF.

This clonotype was counted ten times or more. J is TRBJ1-6 and V is TRBV6-2 or TRBV6-3; D gene ambiguous. The CDR3 runs to 14 residues. Germline V gene lookup returns CDR1 MNHEY and CDR2 SVGEGT. V lost 6 bases to trimming and J lost 6 bases, with 12 bases between them. CDR3 in DNA: TGTGCCAGCAGCCAAGGACTGTTTAATTCACCCCTCCACTTT. This encodes CASSQGLFNSPLHF.

The sample holds many counts of this clonotype. V and J are TRBV7-2 and TRBJ2-1, with D unresolved. Trimming took 2 bases from V and 6 from J, leaving 8 bases between them. Germline-derived CDR1 and CDR2 are SGHTA and FQGNSA. This CDR3 comprises 13 residues. The CDR3 is CASSLLVGNEQFF. In DNA, the CDR3 is TGTGCCAGCAGCTTACTCGTGGGCAATGAGCAGTTCTTC.

This sequence joins TRBV9 and TRBJ2-3; D is undetermined. Germline CDR1 and CDR2: SGDLS and YYNGEE. Trimming removed 4 bases at V and 4 bases at J, with 10 bases between. The CDR3 loop spans 13 amino acids. CDR3 coding DNA: TGTGCCAGCAGCAACGTGGTCCCAGATACGCAGTATTTT. Translation gives CASSNVVPDTQYF.

This clonotype was counted ten times or more. The chain combines TRBV7-3 with TRBJ2-2; D is uncertain. This CDR3 region has 17 residues. CDR1 is SGHTA and CDR2 is FQGTGA in the germline V gene. Trimming pared 5 bases from V and 2 bases from J, leaving 18 bases between. The CDR3 DNA is TGTGCCAGCAGCATAGTAGGTGATAGGGCCAACACCGGGGAGCTGTTTTTT. Translated: CASSIVGDRANTGELFF.

This clonotype was recorded at least ten times. CDR3 sequence: CASSLRPLNTEAFF. CDR3 DNA: TGTGCCAGCAGTTTAAGGCCTTTGAACACTGAAGCTTTCTTT. V usage is TRBV27 and J usage is TRBJ1-1; no clear D. The CDR3 has 14 residues. V lost 2 bases and J lost 0, with 7 bases in between. Germline V gene sequence: CDR1 MNHEY, CDR2 SMNVEV (reference sequence).

In this sample, this clonotype turned up a few times. The chain carries TRBV25-1 and TRBJ1-1; possible D gene TRBD1, 5 bases. The CDR3 contains 12 residues. The germline V gene encodes CDR1 MGHDK and CDR2 SYGVNS. V lost 3 bases, J lost 4 bases, and 6 bases lay in between. CDR3 sequence: CASSEGGTEAFF. CDR3 bases: TGTGCCAGCAGTGAGGGGGGCACTGAAGCTTTCTTT.

Many counts were recorded for this clonotype. V usage is TRBV6-1 and J usage is TRBJ2-2, with no clear D. Trimming removed 5 bases at V and 1 base at J, with 5 bases between. The CDR3 is 13 amino acids. Per the germline V gene, CDR1 is MNHNS and CDR2 is SASEGT. The CDR3 here is CASSHGNTGELFF. In nucleotides, the CDR3 is TGTGCCAGCAGTCACGGGAACACCGGGGAGCTGTTTTTT.

This chain connects TRBV7-9 to TRBJ2-1; TRBD1 might be the D (8 bases). The CDR3 is made up of 14 amino acids. Trimming took 2 bases from V and 7 from J, leaving 12 bases between them. CDR1 is SEHNR and CDR2 is FQNEAQ in the germline V gene (reference sequence). In DNA, the CDR3 is TGTGCCAGCAGCTTACCACAGGGGGGGAATGAGCAGTTCTTC. Protein product: CASSLPQGGNEQFF. Full variable domain (outside the CDR3, taken from reference TRBV7-9 and TRBJ2-1): DTGVSQNPRHKITKRGQNVTFRCDPISEHNRLYWYRQTLGQGPEFLTYFQNEAQLEKSRLLSDRFSAERPKGSFSTLEIQRTEQGDSAMYLCASSLPQGGNEQFFGPGTRLTVL.

For this clonotype: This could be a read error, since a much larger clone is one nucleotide away. This chain joins TRBV27 and TRBJ2-1; D remains ambiguous. This CDR3 spans 14 amino acids. Germline loops: CDR1 MNHEY, CDR2 SMNVEV (reference sequence). The CDR3 bases are TGTGCCAGCAGTCGCGTCCCCCCCTACAGTGAGCAGTTCTTC. It encodes CASSRVPPYSEQFF.

The chain is built from TRBV6-2 or TRBV6-3 and TRBJ2-1; 14 positions agree with TRBD2. The CDR3 runs to 15 residues. V shed 6 bases and J 8 bases; nucleotides not matched to a gene: 6. In germline, CDR1 is MNHEY, CDR2 SVGEGT. CDR3 sequence (DNA): TGTGCCAGCAGGCCGGGACTAGCGGGAGTAGATGAGCAGTTCTTC. Translating gives CASRPGLAGVDEQFF.

This clonotype has a count of ten or more. The chain combines TRBV20-1 with TRBJ2-5; possible D gene TRBD1, 5 bases. The CDR3 runs to 12 residues. V lost 7 bases and J 4 bases, leaving 13 bases between the germline ends. Germline loops: CDR1 DFQATT, CDR2 SNEGSKA (reference sequence). The CDR3 DNA sequence: TGCAGTGTCGATGGGGCGACAGAGACCCAGTACTTC. Translating it yields CSVDGATETQYF.

This clonotype was seen many times. The chain is built from TRBV30 and TRBJ1-1; 10 nucleotides line up with TRBD1. V lost 3 bases to trimming and J lost 5 bases; unmatched junction nucleotides: 9. The germline V gene encodes CDR1 GTSNPN and CDR2 SVGIG (reference sequence). The CDR3 runs 15 residues. This chain's CDR3 is CAWSPPDRGLTEAFF. Here the CDR3 DNA reads TGTGCCTGGAGCCCCCCCGACAGGGGGCTTACTGAAGCTTTCTTT. The entire variable domain, with the rest obtained from reference TRBV30 and TRBJ1-1, is as follows: SQTIHQWPATLVQPVGSPLSLECTVEGTSNPNLYWYRQAAGRGLQLLFYSVGIGQISSEVPQNLSASRPQDRQFILSSKKLLLSDSGFYLCAWSPPDRGLTEAFFGQGTRLTVV.